Listed below are T cell receptor beta chains from one sample, sequenced in a study of cytomegalovirus exposure and HLA in healthy donors. TCRdb's table, derived via immunoSEQ multiplex PCR, lists solely in-frame clones and lacks some. This sample's clone table lists around 50,000 clones. Sequencing input: PBMCs. The receptors were sampled from a male donor in good health and CMV-seronegative. CDR3s include the opening cysteine and the closing phenylalanine or tryptophan. The order of the fields is V gene, clone size, D gene, J gene, CDR3 protein, CDR3 DNA. A D gene is named only where the DNA matches it firmly. Clone size is stated in some rows and not others, as once, few, many or a class when expanded.

v_gene: TRBV12-5
abundance: NA
d_gene: NA
j_gene: TRBJ1-1
CDR3aa: CASGPSGTLNTEAFF
CDR3nt: TGTGCTAGTGGACCGTCCGGGACACTGAACACTGAAGCTTTCTTT

v_gene: TRBV5-8
abundance: NA
d_gene: NA
j_gene: TRBJ2-7
CDR3aa: CASSLGGGYEQYF
CDR3nt: TGTGCCAGCAGCTTGGGTGGAGGCTACGAGCAGTACTTC

v_gene: TRBV9
abundance: NA
d_gene: TRBD1
j_gene: TRBJ1-1
CDR3aa: CASSVARTGAKPEAFF
CDR3nt: TGTGCCAGCAGCGTAGCCCGGACAGGGGCGAAACCTGAAGCTTTCTTT

v_gene: TRBV18
abundance: NA
d_gene: TRBD1
j_gene: TRBJ1-5
CDR3aa: CASSPDRAAQPQHF
CDR3nt: TGTGCCAGCTCGCCCGACAGGGCGGCTCAGCCCCAGCATTTT

v_gene: TRBV6-5
abundance: NA
d_gene: NA
j_gene: TRBJ1-4
CDR3aa: CASSGGSSNEKLFF
CDR3nt: TGTGCCAGCAGTGGAGGTAGTTCTAATGAAAAACTGTTTTTT

v_gene: TRBV19
abundance: NA
d_gene: NA
j_gene: TRBJ2-7
CDR3aa: CASSVRNEQYF
CDR3nt: TGTGCCAGTAGCGTGAGGAACGAGCAGTACTTC

v_gene: TRBV4-3
abundance: NA
d_gene: NA
j_gene: TRBJ1-6
CDR3aa: CASSQDYGNSPLHF
CDR3nt: TGCGCCAGCAGCCAAGATTACGGGAATTCACCCCTCCACTTT

v_gene: TRBV29-1
abundance: NA
d_gene: NA
j_gene: TRBJ2-1
CDR3aa: CSVGRGNEQFF
CDR3nt: TGCAGCGTTGGTAGGGGCAATGAGCAGTTCTTC

v_gene: TRBV18
abundance: NA
d_gene: NA
j_gene: TRBJ2-7
CDR3aa: CASSPPSNGGEQYF
CDR3nt: TGTGCCAGCTCACCACCCTCCAACGGGGGCGAGCAGTACTTC

v_gene: TRBV6-5
abundance: NA
d_gene: NA
j_gene: TRBJ2-7
CDR3aa: CASSYTKRGEQYF
CDR3nt: TGTGCCAGCAGTTACACTAAAAGGGGCGAGCAGTACTTC

v_gene: TRBV9
abundance: NA
d_gene: TRBD2
j_gene: TRBJ2-3
CDR3aa: CASSVLAGGNTDTQYF
CDR3nt: TGTGCCAGCAGCGTGCTAGCGGGGGGGAACACAGATACGCAGTATTTT

v_gene: TRBV29-1
abundance: NA
d_gene: NA
j_gene: TRBJ1-4
CDR3aa: CSVEAQQGTNEKLFF
CDR3nt: TGCAGCGTTGAAGCCCAACAGGGAACTAATGAAAAACTGTTTTTT

v_gene: TRBV7-6
abundance: NA
d_gene: TRBD2
j_gene: TRBJ2-7
CDR3aa: CASSHRGGGYEQYF
CDR3nt: TGTGCCAGCAGTCACCGGGGGGGCGGGTACGAGCAGTACTTC

v_gene: TRBV5-5
abundance: NA
d_gene: NA
j_gene: TRBJ1-1
CDR3aa: CASSPGMRALMNTEAFF
CDR3nt: TGTGCCAGCAGCCCCGGAATGAGGGCTCTCATGAACACTGAAGCTTTCTTT

v_gene: TRBV5-1
abundance: NA
d_gene: NA
j_gene: TRBJ2-7
CDR3aa: CASSDSTYEQYF
CDR3nt: TGCGCCAGCAGTGACAGCACCTACGAGCAGTACTTC

v_gene: TRBV9
abundance: NA
d_gene: NA
j_gene: TRBJ2-7
CDR3aa: CASSPRTKTEQYF
CDR3nt: TGTGCCAGCAGCCCCCGGACAAAAACCGAGCAGTACTTC

v_gene: TRBV5-6
abundance: NA
d_gene: NA
j_gene: TRBJ1-2
CDR3aa: CASSPGLTKRYGYTF
CDR3nt: TGTGCCAGCAGCCCGGGACTTACGAAGAGGTATGGCTACACCTTC

v_gene: TRBV6-5
abundance: NA
d_gene: NA
j_gene: TRBJ1-2
CDR3aa: CASSYGTAHGYTF
CDR3nt: TGTGCCAGCAGTTACGGGACTGCGCATGGCTACACCTTC

v_gene: TRBV6-1
abundance: NA
d_gene: NA
j_gene: TRBJ1-6
CDR3aa: CASSAGPYNSPLHF
CDR3nt: TGTGCCAGCAGCGCGGGACCGTATAATTCACCCCTCCACTTT

v_gene: TRBV7-9
abundance: NA
d_gene: NA
j_gene: TRBJ1-5
CDR3aa: CASSPGDQPQHF
CDR3nt: TGTGCCAGCAGCCCCGGGGATCAGCCCCAGCATTTT

v_gene: TRBV30
abundance: NA
d_gene: NA
j_gene: TRBJ2-2
CDR3aa: CAWSVSRGELFF
CDR3nt: TGTGCCTGGAGTGTATCGAGAGGGGAGCTGTTTTTT

v_gene: TRBV6-5
abundance: NA
d_gene: NA
j_gene: TRBJ1-2
CDR3aa: CASSYQEAETNYGYTF
CDR3nt: TGTGCCAGCAGTTACCAGGAGGCCGAAACTAACTATGGCTACACCTTC

v_gene: TRBV18
abundance: NA
d_gene: NA
j_gene: TRBJ2-3
CDR3aa: CASSPMSAQTTTGTDTQYF
CDR3nt: TGTGCCAGCTCACCGATGAGTGCGCAGACAACAACTGGGACAGATACGCAGTATTTT

v_gene: TRBV6-5
abundance: NA
d_gene: NA
j_gene: TRBJ1-1
CDR3aa: CASLRGSKGTEAFF
CDR3nt: TGTGCCAGCCTACGGGGGAGTAAGGGCACTGAAGCCTTCTTT

v_gene: TRBV2
abundance: NA
d_gene: TRBD1
j_gene: TRBJ1-5
CDR3aa: CASSKSGQGNQPQHF
CDR3nt: TGTGCCAGCAGTAAATCCGGACAGGGGAATCAGCCCCAGCATTTT

v_gene: TRBV2
abundance: NA
d_gene: NA
j_gene: TRBJ2-3
CDR3aa: CASSEAHLAPTQYF
CDR3nt: TGTGCCAGCAGTGAAGCGCACCTAGCGCCGACGCAGTATTTT

v_gene: TRBV19
abundance: NA
d_gene: TRBD1
j_gene: TRBJ1-2
CDR3aa: CASSIADRGGYGYTF
CDR3nt: TGTGCCAGTAGTATAGCTGACAGGGGAGGCTATGGCTACACCTTC

v_gene: TRBV6-5
abundance: NA
d_gene: TRBD1
j_gene: TRBJ1-5
CDR3aa: CASRSNMGQVAYF
CDR3nt: TGTGCCAGCAGGTCGAATATGGGACAGGTCGCCTATTTT

v_gene: TRBV7-8
abundance: NA
d_gene: NA
j_gene: TRBJ1-5
CDR3aa: CASGDRFARDQPQHF
CDR3nt: TGTGCCAGCGGTGATCGGTTCGCCAGGGATCAGCCCCAGCATTTT

v_gene: TRBV27
abundance: NA
d_gene: NA
j_gene: TRBJ2-7
CDR3aa: CASSFAGQYEQYF
CDR3nt: TGTGCCAGCAGTTTTGCTGGGCAGTACGAGCAGTACTTC

v_gene: TRBV5-4
abundance: NA
d_gene: TRBD1
j_gene: TRBJ2-7
CDR3aa: CASSLGQGSYEQYF
CDR3nt: TGTGCCAGCAGCTTGGGACAGGGATCTTACGAGCAGTACTTC

v_gene: TRBV4-1
abundance: NA
d_gene: TRBD1
j_gene: TRBJ2-2
CDR3aa: CASSQQGAPNTGELFF
CDR3nt: TGCGCCAGCAGCCAGCAGGGGGCTCCGAACACCGGGGAGCTGTTTTTT

v_gene: TRBV7-2
abundance: NA
d_gene: TRBD1
j_gene: TRBJ1-1
CDR3aa: CASSGLRGLNTEAFF
CDR3nt: TGTGCCAGCAGCGGCCTGAGGGGGCTGAACACTGAAGCTTTCTTT

v_gene: TRBV15
abundance: NA
d_gene: NA
j_gene: TRBJ2-5
CDR3aa: CATSRDKGDTQYF
CDR3nt: TGTGCCACCAGCAGAGATAAGGGGGATACCCAGTACTTC

v_gene: TRBV7-2
abundance: NA
d_gene: NA
j_gene: TRBJ1-2
CDR3aa: CASSLGVGGATNGYTF
CDR3nt: TGTGCCAGCAGCTTAGGAGTTGGGGGCGCAACTAATGGCTACACCTTC

v_gene: TRBV19
abundance: NA
d_gene: NA
j_gene: TRBJ1-3
CDR3aa: CASRTLDKAGSGNTIYF
CDR3nt: TGTGCCAGTAGAACCCTCGACAAGGCAGGCTCTGGAAACACCATATATTTT

v_gene: TRBV19
abundance: NA
d_gene: NA
j_gene: TRBJ1-2
CDR3aa: CASRTQGQDYGYTF
CDR3nt: TGTGCCAGTAGGACCCAGGGGCAGGACTATGGCTACACCTTC

v_gene: TRBV6-5
abundance: NA
d_gene: NA
j_gene: TRBJ1-1
CDR3aa: CASRPLIQGNTEAFF
CDR3nt: TGTGCCAGCAGACCGTTGATACAGGGGAACACTGAAGCTTTCTTT

v_gene: TRBV5-1
abundance: NA
d_gene: TRBD1
j_gene: TRBJ1-5
CDR3aa: CASSSDGQGEQPQHF
CDR3nt: TGCGCCAGCAGCTCTGACGGACAGGGTGAACAGCCCCAGCATTTT

v_gene: TRBV7-3
abundance: NA
d_gene: NA
j_gene: TRBJ1-1
CDR3aa: CASSLDGRGTEAFF
CDR3nt: TGTGCCAGCAGCTTAGATGGTCGGGGCACTGAAGCTTTCTTT

v_gene: TRBV19
abundance: NA
d_gene: TRBD2
j_gene: TRBJ2-3
CDR3aa: CASSIAGGIDTQYF
CDR3nt: TGTGCCAGTAGTATAGCGGGGGGGATAGATACGCAGTATTTT

v_gene: TRBV14
abundance: NA
d_gene: TRBD1
j_gene: TRBJ2-7
CDR3aa: CASSQDWGGTGSEQYF
CDR3nt: TGTGCCAGCAGCCAAGATTGGGGGGGGACAGGGAGCGAGCAGTACTTC

v_gene: TRBV14
abundance: NA
d_gene: TRBD1
j_gene: TRBJ2-7
CDR3aa: CASSQVGQGAYEQYF
CDR3nt: TGTGCCAGCAGCCAAGTCGGACAGGGGGCCTACGAGCAGTACTTC

v_gene: TRBV28
abundance: NA
d_gene: NA
j_gene: TRBJ1-5
CDR3aa: CASSKGAGGNQPQHF
CDR3nt: TGTGCCAGCAGCAAAGGGGCGGGAGGCAATCAGCCCCAGCATTTT

v_gene: TRBV4-1
abundance: NA
d_gene: NA
j_gene: TRBJ1-6
CDR3aa: CASSHLATVLNSPLHF
CDR3nt: TGCGCCAGCAGCCACCTAGCGACAGTGCTGAATTCACCCCTCCACTTT

v_gene: TRBV11-2
abundance: NA
d_gene: NA
j_gene: TRBJ1-2
CDR3aa: CASTLSTGWGYTF
CDR3nt: TGTGCCAGCACCCTCTCAACGGGATGGGGCTACACCTTC

v_gene: TRBV7-9
abundance: NA
d_gene: TRBD1
j_gene: TRBJ2-7
CDR3aa: CASNDRGATYEQYF
CDR3nt: TGTGCCAGCAATGACAGGGGCGCCACCTACGAGCAGTACTTC

v_gene: TRBV4-2
abundance: NA
d_gene: NA
j_gene: TRBJ2-1
CDR3aa: CASSQDGSGASYNEQFF
CDR3nt: TGTGCCAGCAGCCAAGATGGGTCAGGGGCGTCCTACAATGAGCAGTTCTTC

v_gene: TRBV5-6
abundance: medium-sized
d_gene: NA
j_gene: TRBJ1-1
CDR3aa: CASSFGGEAFF
CDR3nt: TGTGCCAGCAGCTTTGGAGGTGAAGCTTTCTTT

v_gene: TRBV7-2
abundance: NA
d_gene: NA
j_gene: TRBJ1-5
CDR3aa: CASSLELDQPQHF
CDR3nt: TGTGCCAGCAGCTTAGAGCTGGATCAGCCCCAGCATTTT

v_gene: TRBV30
abundance: NA
d_gene: NA
j_gene: TRBJ2-3
CDR3aa: CAWTPSGTDTQYF
CDR3nt: TGTGCCTGGACCCCATCGGGGACAGATACGCAGTATTTT

v_gene: TRBV7-9
abundance: NA
d_gene: NA
j_gene: TRBJ2-7
CDR3aa: CASSTRQSSYEQYF
CDR3nt: TGTGCCAGCAGCACCCGACAGAGCTCCTACGAGCAGTACTTC

v_gene: TRBV4-1
abundance: NA
d_gene: TRBD1
j_gene: TRBJ1-5
CDR3aa: CASSQDRGFSNQPQHF
CDR3nt: TGCGCCAGCAGCCAGGACAGGGGCTTTAGCAATCAGCCCCAGCATTTT